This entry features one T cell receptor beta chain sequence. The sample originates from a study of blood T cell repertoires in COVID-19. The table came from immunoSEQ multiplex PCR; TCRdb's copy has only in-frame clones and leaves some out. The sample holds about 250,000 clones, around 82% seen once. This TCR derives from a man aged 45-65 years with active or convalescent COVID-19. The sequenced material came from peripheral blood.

CDR3 in DNA: TGTGCCACCAGTGAGGCAGGGGTATACAATGAGCAGTTCTTC. Its translation: CATSEAGVYNEQFF. V usage is TRBV24-1 and J usage is TRBJ2-1; tentative D call: TRBD1 (6 bases). The length of the CDR3 is 14 residues. The V and J ends lost 4 bases and 4 bases respectively, with 10 bases between them. Per germline, CDR1 KGHDR and CDR2 SFDVKD.